This passage covers 4 T cell receptor beta chains from one sample sequenced in a study of glioma-infiltrating T cells. TCR alpha and beta CDR3 regions were amplified from RNA using iRepertoire nested multiplex PCR. TCRdb independently ran MiXCR on the multiplex PCR reads; one entry per CDR3 protein. In the table there are about 89,000 distinct CDR3 sequences, about 25% of which are singletons. Sequenced: glioma tissue, nonneoplastic brain tissue, or PBMCs (not recorded which). These receptors all stem from a human donor with low-grade glioma or glioblastoma, undergoing nonglioma brain surgery, or in good health (not recorded which).

In this sample, this clonotype turned up many times. This chain uses TRBV27 with TRBJ1-2, with a tentative D call TRBD1 (5 bases). The germline V gene has CDR1 MNHEY and CDR2 SMNVEV (reference sequence). This CDR3 spans 13 amino acids. The V end lost 2 bases, the J end lost 3 bases, and 7 bases lay between the germline ends. CDR3 sequence: CASSLKGDYGYTF. For the CDR3, the DNA is TGTGCCAGCAGTTTAAAAGGGGACTATGGCTACACCTTC.

This clonotype was observed a few times. This chain uses TRBV18 with TRBJ1-6, with a weak D call TRBD1 (5 bases). The CDR3 covers 15 residues. Trimming cost V 6 bases and J 10 bases, with 19 bases left between them. The germline CDR1 and CDR2 sequences are KGHSH and LQKENI. The CDR3 spells CASSNLEGRASPLHF. The CDR3 coding sequence is TGTGCCAGCTCCAACCTGGAGGGGCGGGCGTCACCCCTCCACTTT.

This clonotype has a count of ten or more. The genes are TRBV15 and TRBJ1-6; D ambiguous. CDR1 LNHNV and CDR2 YYDKDF come from the germline V gene (reference sequence). CDR3 size: 14 residues. V lost 0 bases and J lost 5, with 5 bases in between. This CDR3 reads CATSRDQNNSPLHF. CDR3 sequence (DNA): TGTGCCACCAGCAGAGATCAAAATAATTCACCCCTCCACTTT. Complete variable domain (other parts from reference TRBV15 and TRBJ1-6): DAMVIQNPRYQVTQFGKPVTLSCSQTLNHNVMYWYQQKSSQAPKLLFHYYDKDFNNEADTPDNFQSRRPNTSFCFLDIRSPGLGDTAMYLCATSRDQNNSPLHFGNGTRLTVT.

The sample holds many counts of this clonotype. The chain links TRBV2 to TRBJ1-5, with a tentative D call TRBD1 (5 bases). CDR3 size: 14 residues. CDR1 is SNHLY and CDR2 is FYNNEI in the germline V gene. V was clipped by 4 bases and J by 8 bases, with 15 bases between them. DNA of the CDR3: TGTGCCAGCAGTGTCCAGGGTGCGAGTGAGCCCCAGCATTTT. It is translated as CASSVQGASEPQHF.